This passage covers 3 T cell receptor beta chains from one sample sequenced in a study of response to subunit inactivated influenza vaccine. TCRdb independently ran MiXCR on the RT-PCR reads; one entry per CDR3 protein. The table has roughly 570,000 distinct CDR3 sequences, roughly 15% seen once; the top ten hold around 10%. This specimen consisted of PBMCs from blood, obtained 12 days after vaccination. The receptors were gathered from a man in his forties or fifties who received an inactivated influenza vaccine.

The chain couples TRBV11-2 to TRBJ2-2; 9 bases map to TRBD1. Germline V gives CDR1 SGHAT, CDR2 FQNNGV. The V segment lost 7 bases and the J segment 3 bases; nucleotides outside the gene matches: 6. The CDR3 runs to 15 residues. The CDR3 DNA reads TGTGCCAGCACCCCCGGGACAGGGTACACCGGGGAGCTGTTTTTT. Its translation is CASTPGTGYTGELFF.

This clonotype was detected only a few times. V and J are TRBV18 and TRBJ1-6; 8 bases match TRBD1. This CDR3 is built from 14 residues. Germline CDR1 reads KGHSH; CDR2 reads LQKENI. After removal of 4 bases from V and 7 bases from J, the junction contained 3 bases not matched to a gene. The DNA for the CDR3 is TGTGCCAGCTCACAGACAGGGGACAATTCACCCCTCCACTTT. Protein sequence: CASSQTGDNSPLHF.

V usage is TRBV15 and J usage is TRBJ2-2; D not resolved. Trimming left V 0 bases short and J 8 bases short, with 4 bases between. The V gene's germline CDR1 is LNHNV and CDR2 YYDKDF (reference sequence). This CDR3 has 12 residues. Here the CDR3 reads CATSRELGELFF. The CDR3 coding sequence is TGTGCCACCAGCAGAGAGTTGGGGGAGCTGTTTTTT.